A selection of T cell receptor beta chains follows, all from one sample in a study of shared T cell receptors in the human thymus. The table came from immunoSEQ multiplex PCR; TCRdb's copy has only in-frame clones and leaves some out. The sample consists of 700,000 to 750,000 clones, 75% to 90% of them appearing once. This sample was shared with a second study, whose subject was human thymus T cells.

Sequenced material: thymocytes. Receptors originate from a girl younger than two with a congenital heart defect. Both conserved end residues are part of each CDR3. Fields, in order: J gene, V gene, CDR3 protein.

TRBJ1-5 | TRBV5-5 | CASSLAPPDRVDF
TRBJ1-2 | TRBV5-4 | CASSQSPMTGKGYTF
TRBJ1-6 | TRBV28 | CASSLYARDRYSPLHF
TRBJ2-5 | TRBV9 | CASNQGVERLEETQYF
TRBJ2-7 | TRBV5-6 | CASSFPRADGYEQYF
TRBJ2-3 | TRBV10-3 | CASRGHSLPDSFTDTQYF
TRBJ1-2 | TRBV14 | CASSQGGDWDYGYTF
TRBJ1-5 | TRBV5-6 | CASSWGGYSNQPQHF
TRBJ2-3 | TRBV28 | CASSLSSGVCTDTQYF
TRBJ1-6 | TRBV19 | CASSIVWRVGNSPLHF
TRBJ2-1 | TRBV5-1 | CASSFASGRSSYNEQFF
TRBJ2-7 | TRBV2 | CASREGTKTGGNRSYEQYF
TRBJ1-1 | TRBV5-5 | CASTQPRTGEAFF
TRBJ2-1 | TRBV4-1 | CASSQEAGQFF
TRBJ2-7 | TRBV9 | CASSVGHPSLEQYF
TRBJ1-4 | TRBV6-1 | CASRIRANEKLFF
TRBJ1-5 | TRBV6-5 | CASSQTGGNQPQHF
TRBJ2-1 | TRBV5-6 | CASSWTGYNEQFF
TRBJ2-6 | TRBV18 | CASSPPGMQGDGSGANVLTF
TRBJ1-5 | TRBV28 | CASGVGVLDQGNQPQHF
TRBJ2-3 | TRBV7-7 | CASSLTQGSDTQYF
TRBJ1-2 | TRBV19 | CASVDRGGVNYGYTF
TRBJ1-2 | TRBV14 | CASSPERRGRKGDYGYTF
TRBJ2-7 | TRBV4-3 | CASSQERGGFYEQYF
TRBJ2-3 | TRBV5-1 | CASHDSGTGAGDTQYF
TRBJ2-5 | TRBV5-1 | CASSLADRDPLKETQYF
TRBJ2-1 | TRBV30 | CAWSAPGTGINEQFF
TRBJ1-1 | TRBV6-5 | CASSYSGGNTEAFF
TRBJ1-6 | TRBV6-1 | CASSERRGGVADNSPLHF
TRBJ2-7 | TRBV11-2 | CASSASRGPYEQYF
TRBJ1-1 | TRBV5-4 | CASNDGGHTEAFF
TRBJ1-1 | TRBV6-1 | CASILPRSTEAFF
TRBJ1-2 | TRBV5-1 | CASRSPRHPANYGYTF
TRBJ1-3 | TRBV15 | CATSRDHGGNTIYF
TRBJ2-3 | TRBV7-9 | CASSPEPNRTDTQYF
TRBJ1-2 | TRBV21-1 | CASSITGTYGYTF
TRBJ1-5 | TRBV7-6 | CASSLGGGPNQPQHF
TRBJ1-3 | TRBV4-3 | CASSQGVRVGQTDF
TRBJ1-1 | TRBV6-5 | CASSSYGQGTEAFF
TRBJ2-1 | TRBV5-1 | CASSPRVTSSYNEQFF
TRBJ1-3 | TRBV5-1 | CASSLALSQGTGNTIYF
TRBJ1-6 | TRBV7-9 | CASSHTLRSSYNSPLHF